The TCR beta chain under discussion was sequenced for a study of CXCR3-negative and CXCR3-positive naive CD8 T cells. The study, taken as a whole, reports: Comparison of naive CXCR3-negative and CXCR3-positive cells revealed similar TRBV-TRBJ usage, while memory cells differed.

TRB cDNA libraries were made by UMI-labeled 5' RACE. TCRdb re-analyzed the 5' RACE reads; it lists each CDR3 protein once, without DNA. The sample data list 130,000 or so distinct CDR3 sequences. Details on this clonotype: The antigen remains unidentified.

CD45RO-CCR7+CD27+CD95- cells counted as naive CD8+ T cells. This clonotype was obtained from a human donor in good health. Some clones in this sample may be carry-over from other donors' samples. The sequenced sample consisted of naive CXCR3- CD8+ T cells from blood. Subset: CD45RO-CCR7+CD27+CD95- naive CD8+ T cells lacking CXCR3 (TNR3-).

CDR3 sequence reads: CASTSGNQPQHF. The J gene is TRBJ1-5, the V gene TRBV27. Germline V gives CDR1 MNHEY, CDR2 SMNVEV (reference sequence). The CDR3 extends over 12 amino acids.